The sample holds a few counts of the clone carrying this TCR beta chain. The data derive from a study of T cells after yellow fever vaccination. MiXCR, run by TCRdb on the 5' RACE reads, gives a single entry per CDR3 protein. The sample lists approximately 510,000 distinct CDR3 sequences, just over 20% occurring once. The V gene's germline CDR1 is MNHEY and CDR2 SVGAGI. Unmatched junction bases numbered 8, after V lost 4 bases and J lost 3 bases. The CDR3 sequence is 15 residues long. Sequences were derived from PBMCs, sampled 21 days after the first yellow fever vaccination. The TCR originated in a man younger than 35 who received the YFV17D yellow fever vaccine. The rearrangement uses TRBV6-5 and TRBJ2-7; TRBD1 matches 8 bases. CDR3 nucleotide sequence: TGTGCCAGCAGTTCCGGACAGGGTTCCGGCTACGAGCAGTACTTC. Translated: CASSSGQGSGYEQYF.